This T cell receptor beta chain was recovered during a study of T cells after posttransplantation cyclophosphamide. Findings and limits, study-wide: Donor-recipient repertoire similarity was low at 1-2 months, rising over year one. TRB clonality was highly associated with recipient CMV seropositivity and reactivation. TRB overlap between skin or GI tissue T cells and blood was limited.

Treatment was busulfan-fludarabine conditioning, a marrow graft, and cyclophosphamide on days +3 and +4. This table comes from immunoSEQ multiplex PCR, and its TCRdb copy is limited to in-frame clones, with some not included. The profile covers approximately 6,200 clones, none occurring a single time. This clone was recorded many times. Its target is unknown. Germline-derived CDR1 and CDR2 are SQVTM and ANQGSEA. V shed 7 bases and J 0 bases; nucleotides not matched to a gene: 5. The CDR3 has 14 amino acids. The input for sequencing was PBMCs, taken after an allogeneic stem cell transplant with post-transplant cyclophosphamide. The V call is TRBV29-1, the J call TRBJ1-4; TRBD1 matches 7 bases. This TCR derives from a male patient aged 25-45 years who received an allogeneic stem cell transplant from an unrelated donor, was CMV-positive, and had acute and chronic GVHD. Some T cells here may be from the graft donor. CDR3 region: CSGTTGSTNEKLFF. The CDR3 nucleotides are TGCAGCGGTACGACAGGGTCAACTAATGAAAAACTGTTTTTT.